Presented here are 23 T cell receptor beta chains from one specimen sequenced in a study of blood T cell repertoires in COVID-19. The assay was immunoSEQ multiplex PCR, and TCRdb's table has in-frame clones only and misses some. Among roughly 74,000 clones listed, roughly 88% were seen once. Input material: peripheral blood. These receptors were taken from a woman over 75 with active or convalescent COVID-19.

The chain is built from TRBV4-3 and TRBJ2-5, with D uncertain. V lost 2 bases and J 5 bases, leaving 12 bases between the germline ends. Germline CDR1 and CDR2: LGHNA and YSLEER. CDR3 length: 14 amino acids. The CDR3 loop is CASSQLGAGETQYF. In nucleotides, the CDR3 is TGCGCCAGCAGCCAATTAGGAGCCGGGGAGACCCAGTACTTC.

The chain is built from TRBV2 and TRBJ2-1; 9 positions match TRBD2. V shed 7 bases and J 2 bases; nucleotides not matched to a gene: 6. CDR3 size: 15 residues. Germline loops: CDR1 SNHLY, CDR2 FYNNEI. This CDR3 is CASTPQRGAYNEQFF. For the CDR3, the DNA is TGTGCCAGCACTCCTCAGCGGGGGGCCTACAATGAGCAGTTCTTC.

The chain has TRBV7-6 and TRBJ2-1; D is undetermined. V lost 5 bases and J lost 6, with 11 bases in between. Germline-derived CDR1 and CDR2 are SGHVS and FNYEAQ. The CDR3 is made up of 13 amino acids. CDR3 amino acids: CASSLLAVNEQFF. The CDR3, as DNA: TGTGCCAGCAGCCTTTTAGCCGTCAATGAGCAGTTCTTC.

For the CDR3, the DNA is TGCAGCGTTGAAGGAGGGGCAGGGGGCGGCGGGGAGCTGTTTTTT. It yields the protein CSVEGGAGGGGELFF. The chain combines TRBV29-1 with TRBJ2-2, with 8 nucleotides matching TRBD1. The CDR3 runs 15 residues. Germline V CDR1 and CDR2: SQVTM, ANQGSEA. After removal of 1 base from V and 7 bases from J, the junction contained 8 bases not matched to a gene.

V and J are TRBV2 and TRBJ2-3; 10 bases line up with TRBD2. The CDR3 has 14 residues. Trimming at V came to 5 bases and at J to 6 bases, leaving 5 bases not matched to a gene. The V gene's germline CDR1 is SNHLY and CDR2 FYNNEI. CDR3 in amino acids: CASSRAGGADTQYF. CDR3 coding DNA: TGTGCCAGCAGTAGAGCGGGGGGGGCGGATACGCAGTATTTT.

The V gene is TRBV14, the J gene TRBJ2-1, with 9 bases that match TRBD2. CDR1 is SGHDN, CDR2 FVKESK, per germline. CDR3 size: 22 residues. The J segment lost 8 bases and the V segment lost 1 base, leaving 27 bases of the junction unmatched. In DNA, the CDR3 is TGTGCCAGCAGCCAAGGGCGTAGGATACGGGCTAGCGGGACAAGGGTGCGGGATGAGCAGTTCTTC. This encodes CASSQGRRIRASGTRVRDEQFF.

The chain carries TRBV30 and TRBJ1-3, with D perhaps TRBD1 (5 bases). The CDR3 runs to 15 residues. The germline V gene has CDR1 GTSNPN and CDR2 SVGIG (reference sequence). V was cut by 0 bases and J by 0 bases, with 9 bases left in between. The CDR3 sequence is CAWSVRGGSGNTIYF. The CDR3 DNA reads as TGTGCCTGGAGTGTACGGGGGGGCTCTGGAAACACCATATATTTT.

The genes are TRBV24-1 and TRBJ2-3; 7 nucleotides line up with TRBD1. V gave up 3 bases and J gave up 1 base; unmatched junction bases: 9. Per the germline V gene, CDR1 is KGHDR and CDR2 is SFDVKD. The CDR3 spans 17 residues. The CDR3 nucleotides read TGTGCCACCAGTGATGGAATGACAGGGTGGGGCACAGATACGCAGTATTTT. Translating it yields CATSDGMTGWGTDTQYF.

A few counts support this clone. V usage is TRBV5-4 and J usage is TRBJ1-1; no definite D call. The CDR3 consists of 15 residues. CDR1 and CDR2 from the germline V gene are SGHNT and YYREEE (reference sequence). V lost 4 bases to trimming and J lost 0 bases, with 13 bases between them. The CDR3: CASSTRESMNTEAFF. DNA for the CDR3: TGTGCCAGCAGCACCCGGGAGTCCATGAACACTGAAGCTTTCTTT.

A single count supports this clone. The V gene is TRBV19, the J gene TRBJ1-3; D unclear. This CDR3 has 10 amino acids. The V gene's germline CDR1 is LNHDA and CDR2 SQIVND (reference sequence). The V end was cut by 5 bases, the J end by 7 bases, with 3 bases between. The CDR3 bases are TGTGCCAGTAGTCGGAACACCATATATTTT. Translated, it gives CASSRNTIYF.

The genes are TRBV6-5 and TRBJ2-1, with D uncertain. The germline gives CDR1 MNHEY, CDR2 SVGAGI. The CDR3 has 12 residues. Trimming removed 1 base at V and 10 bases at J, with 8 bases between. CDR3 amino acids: CASSYLVQEQFF. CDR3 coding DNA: TGTGCCAGCAGTTACTTGGTACAGGAGCAGTTCTTC.

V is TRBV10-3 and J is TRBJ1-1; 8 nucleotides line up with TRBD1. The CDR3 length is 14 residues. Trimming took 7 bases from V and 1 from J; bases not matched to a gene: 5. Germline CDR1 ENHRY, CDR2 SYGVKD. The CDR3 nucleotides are TGTGCCATCAAAGTTGGACAGGGGAACACTGAAGCTTTCTTT. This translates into CAIKVGQGNTEAFF.

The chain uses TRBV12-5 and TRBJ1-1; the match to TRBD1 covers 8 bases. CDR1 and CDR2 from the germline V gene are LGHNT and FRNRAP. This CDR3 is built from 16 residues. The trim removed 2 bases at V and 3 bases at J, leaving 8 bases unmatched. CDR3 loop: CASGLPSGTGDTEAFF. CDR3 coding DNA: TGTGCTAGTGGTTTGCCCTCCGGGACAGGAGACACTGAAGCTTTCTTT.

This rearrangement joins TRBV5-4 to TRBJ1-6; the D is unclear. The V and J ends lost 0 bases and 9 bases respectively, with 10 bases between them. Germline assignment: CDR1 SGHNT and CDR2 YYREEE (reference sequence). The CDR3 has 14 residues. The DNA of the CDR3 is TGTGCCAGCAGCTTGGCAAGCCAACTTTCACCCCTCCACTTT. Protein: CASSLASQLSPLHF.

Here the CDR3 DNA reads TGTGCCAGCAGCGCCCGGACTAGCGGGGAGACCCAGTACTTC. This codes for CASSARTSGETQYF. J is TRBJ2-5 and V is TRBV9, with 11 bases lining up with TRBD2. CDR1 is SGDLS, CDR2 YYNGEE, per germline. This CDR3 has 14 residues. Trimming took 3 bases from V and 5 from J; bases not matched to a gene: 3.

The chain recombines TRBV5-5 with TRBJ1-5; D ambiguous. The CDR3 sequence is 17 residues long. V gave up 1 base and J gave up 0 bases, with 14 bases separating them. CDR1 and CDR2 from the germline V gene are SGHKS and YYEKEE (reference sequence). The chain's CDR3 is CASSLYNSYYSNQPQHF. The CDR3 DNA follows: TGTGCCAGCAGCTTGTATAACAGCTATTATAGCAATCAGCCCCAGCATTTT.

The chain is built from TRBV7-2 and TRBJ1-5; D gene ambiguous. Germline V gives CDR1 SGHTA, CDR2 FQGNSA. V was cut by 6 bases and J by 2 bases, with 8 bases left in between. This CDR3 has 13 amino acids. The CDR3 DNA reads TGTGCCAGCAGTCCGAGGGGCAATCAGCCCCAGCATTTT. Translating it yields CASSPRGNQPQHF.

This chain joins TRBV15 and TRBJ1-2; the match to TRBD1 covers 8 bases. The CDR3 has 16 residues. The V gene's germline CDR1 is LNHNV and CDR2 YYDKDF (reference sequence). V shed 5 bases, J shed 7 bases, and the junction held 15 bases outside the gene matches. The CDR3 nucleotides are TGTGCCACCAGCTTCAGGACAGGGTCGGAGTTACGTGGCTACACCTTC. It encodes CATSFRTGSELRGYTF.

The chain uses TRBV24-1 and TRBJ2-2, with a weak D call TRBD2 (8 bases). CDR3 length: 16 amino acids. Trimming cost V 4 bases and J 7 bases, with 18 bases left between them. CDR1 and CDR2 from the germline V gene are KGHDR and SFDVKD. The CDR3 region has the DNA TGTGCCACCAGTGACCCGGCGACAGGGACTAGCGGGGAGCTGTTTTTT. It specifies CATSDPATGTSGELFF.

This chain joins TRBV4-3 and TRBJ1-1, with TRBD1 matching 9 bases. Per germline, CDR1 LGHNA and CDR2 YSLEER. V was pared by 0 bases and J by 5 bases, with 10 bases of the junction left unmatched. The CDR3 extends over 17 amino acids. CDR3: CASSQDGGQGFRTEAFF. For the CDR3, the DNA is TGCGCCAGCAGCCAAGATGGGGGACAGGGTTTTAGAACTGAAGCTTTCTTT.

The CDR3 coding sequence is TGCGCCAGCAGCTTGGGCGGGGGCTGGTACGAGCAGTACTTC. It encodes CASSLGGGWYEQYF. The rearrangement uses TRBV5-1 and TRBJ2-7, with a tentative D call TRBD2 (7 bases). Germline-derived CDR1 and CDR2 are SGHRS and YFSETQ. V was shortened by 0 bases and J by 4 bases, with 11 bases between the two germline ends. CDR3 length: 14 amino acids.

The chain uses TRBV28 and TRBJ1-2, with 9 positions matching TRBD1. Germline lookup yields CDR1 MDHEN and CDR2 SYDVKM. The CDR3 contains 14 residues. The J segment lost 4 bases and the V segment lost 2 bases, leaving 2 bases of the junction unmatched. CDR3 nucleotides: TGTGCCAGCAGTTTAGGGGACAGGGCCTATGGCTACACCTTC. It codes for CASSLGDRAYGYTF.

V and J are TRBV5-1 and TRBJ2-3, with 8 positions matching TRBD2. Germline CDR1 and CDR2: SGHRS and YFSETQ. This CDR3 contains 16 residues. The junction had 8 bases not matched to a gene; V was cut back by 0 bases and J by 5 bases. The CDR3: CASSLDFGRDGDTQYF. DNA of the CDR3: TGCGCCAGCAGCTTGGATTTCGGGAGGGACGGAGATACGCAGTATTTT.